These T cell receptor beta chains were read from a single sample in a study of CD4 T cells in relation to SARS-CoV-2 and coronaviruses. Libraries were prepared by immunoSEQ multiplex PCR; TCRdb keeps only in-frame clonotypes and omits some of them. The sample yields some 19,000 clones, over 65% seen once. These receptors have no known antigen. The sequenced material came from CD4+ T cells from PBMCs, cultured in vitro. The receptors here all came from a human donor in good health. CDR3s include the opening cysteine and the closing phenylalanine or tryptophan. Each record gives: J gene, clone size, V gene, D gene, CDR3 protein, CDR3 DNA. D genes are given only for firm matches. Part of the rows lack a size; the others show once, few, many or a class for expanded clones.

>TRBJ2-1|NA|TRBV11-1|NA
CASSPGEFGQFF
TGTGCCAGCAGCCCGGGAGAGTTCGGGCAGTTCTTC
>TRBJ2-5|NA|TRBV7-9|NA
CASTPRADTRHETQYF
TGTGCCAGCACCCCCCGGGCCGACACGCGCCACGAGACCCAGTACTTC
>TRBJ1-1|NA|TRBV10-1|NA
CASSEQSGSTEAFF
TGCGCCAGCAGTGAACAATCAGGGAGCACTGAAGCTTTCTTT
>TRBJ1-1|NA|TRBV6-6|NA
CASSYAQNTEAFF
TGTGCCAGCAGTTATGCCCAGAACACTGAAGCTTTCTTT
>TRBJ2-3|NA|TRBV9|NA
CASSVSAYSGTDTQYF
TGTGCCAGCAGCGTATCGGCCTATAGCGGAACAGATACGCAGTATTTT
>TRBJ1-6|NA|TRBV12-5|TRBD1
CASGLGPKDRSSYNSPLHF
TGTGCTAGTGGTTTGGGGCCCAAGGACAGGAGCTCCTATAATTCACCCCTCCACTTT
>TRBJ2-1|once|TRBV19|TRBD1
CASSPNPRQGSYNEQFF
TGTGCCAGTAGCCCTAACCCTAGACAGGGGTCCTACAATGAGCAGTTCTTC
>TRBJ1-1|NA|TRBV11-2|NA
CASSPGPGHKNTEAFF
TGTGCCAGCAGCCCAGGACCGGGACATAAGAACACTGAAGCTTTCTTT
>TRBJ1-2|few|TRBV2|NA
CASRQGNGYTF
TGTGCCAGCAGGCAGGGAAATGGCTACACCTTC
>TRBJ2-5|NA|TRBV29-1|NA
CSVEGTGRETQYF
TGCAGCGTTGAAGGAACAGGACGAGAGACCCAGTACTTC
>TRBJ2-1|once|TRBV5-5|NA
CASSLAMGYNEQFF
TGTGCCAGCAGCTTGGCCATGGGGTACAATGAGCAGTTCTTC
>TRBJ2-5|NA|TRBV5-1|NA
CASSLTGRVQETQYF
TGCGCCAGCAGCTTAACGGGACGGGTCCAAGAGACCCAGTACTTC
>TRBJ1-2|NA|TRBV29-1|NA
CRPECYTF
TGCCGACCGGAGTGCTACACCTTC
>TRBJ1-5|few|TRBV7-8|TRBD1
CASSFGQEASPQHF
TGTGCCAGCAGCTTCGGACAGGAGGCTTCCCCCCAGCATTTT
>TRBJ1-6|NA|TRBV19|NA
CASRVGGYNSPLHF
TGTGCCAGTAGGGTCGGGGGATATAATTCACCCCTCCACTTT
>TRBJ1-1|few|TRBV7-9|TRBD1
CASSDTGENTEAFF
TGTGCCAGCAGCGATACAGGGGAAAACACTGAAGCTTTCTTT
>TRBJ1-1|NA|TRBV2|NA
CASSELEAGGGEAFF
TGTGCCAGCAGTGAATTGGAGGCCGGGGGGGGTGAAGCTTTCTTT
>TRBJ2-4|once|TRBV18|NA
CASSPSSYKNIQYF
TGTGCCAGCTCACCCTCTAGTTACAAAAACATTCAGTACTTC
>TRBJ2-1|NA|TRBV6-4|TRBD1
CASSDSRQGDYNEQFF
TGTGCCAGCAGTGACTCGAGACAGGGCGATTACAATGAGCAGTTCTTC
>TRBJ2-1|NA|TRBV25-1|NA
CASSGDKGLADEQFF
TGTGCCAGCAGTGGGGACAAGGGTCTCGCGGATGAGCAGTTCTTC
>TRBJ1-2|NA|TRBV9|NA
CASSTRTRGLGGYTF
TGTGCCAGCAGCACCCGGACTAGGGGTTTGGGTGGCTACACCTTC
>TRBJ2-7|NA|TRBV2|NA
CASRGEDSGQYF
TGTGCCAGCAGGGGGGAGGATTCGGGACAGTACTTC
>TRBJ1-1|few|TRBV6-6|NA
CASVADTEAFF
TGTGCCAGCGTCGCCGACACTGAAGCTTTCTTT
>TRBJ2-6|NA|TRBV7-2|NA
CASSRTARRSGANVLTF
TGTGCCAGCAGCCGGACAGCCCGCCGCTCTGGGGCCAACGTCCTGACTTTC
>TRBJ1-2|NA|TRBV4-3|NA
CASSQDTGRPYGYTF
TGCGCCAGCAGCCAAGATACAGGGAGGCCCTATGGCTACACCTTC
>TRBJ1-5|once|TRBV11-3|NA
CASSLARGHQPQHF
TGTGCCAGCAGCTTAGCCAGGGGACATCAGCCCCAGCATTTT
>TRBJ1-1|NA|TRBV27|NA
CASSTFLQGNTEAFF
TGTGCCAGCAGCACGTTCTTGCAGGGCAACACTGAAGCTTTCTTT
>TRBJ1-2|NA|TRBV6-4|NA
CASSDRPGGSWGSYGYTF
TGTGCCAGCAGTGATCGACCGGGGGGCTCTTGGGGTAGCTATGGCTACACCTTC
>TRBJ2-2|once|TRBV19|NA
CASRRQVHTGELFF
TGTGCCAGTAGACGTCAGGTACACACCGGGGAGCTGTTTTTT
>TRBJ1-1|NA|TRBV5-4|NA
CASSLGSPNTEAFF
TGTGCCAGCAGCTTGGGCTCCCCGAACACTGAAGCTTTCTTT
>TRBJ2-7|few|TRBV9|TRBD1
CASSVGTGSSYEQYF
TGTGCCAGCAGCGTAGGGACAGGGAGCTCCTACGAGCAGTACTTC
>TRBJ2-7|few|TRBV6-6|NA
CASSYRQGVDEQYF
TGTGCCAGCAGTTATCGCCAGGGTGTAGACGAGCAGTACTTC
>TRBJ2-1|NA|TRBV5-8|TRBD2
CASSGTSGGVHNEQFF
TGTGCCAGCAGCGGGACTAGCGGGGGGGTCCACAATGAGCAGTTCTTC
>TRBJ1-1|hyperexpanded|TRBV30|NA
CAWSSWPREAFF
TGTGCCTGGAGTTCCTGGCCGCGTGAAGCTTTCTTT
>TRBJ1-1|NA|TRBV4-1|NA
CASSLVRENTEAFF
TGCGCCAGCAGTCTCGTCAGGGAGAACACTGAAGCTTTCTTT
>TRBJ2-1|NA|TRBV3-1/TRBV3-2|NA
CASSQPTGRQEQFF
TGTGCCAGCAGCCAGCCGACAGGACGGCAAGAGCAGTTCTTC
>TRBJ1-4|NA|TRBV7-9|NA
CASSPREMLGEKLFF
TGTGCCAGCAGCCCCAGGGAAATGCTAGGTGAAAAACTGTTTTTT
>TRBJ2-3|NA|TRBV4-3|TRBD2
CASSQGFSSGRLNTDTQYF
TGCGCCAGCAGCCAAGGGTTTTCTAGCGGGAGGCTTAATACAGATACGCAGTATTTT
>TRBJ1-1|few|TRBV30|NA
CAWSVRGSLNTEAFF
TGTGCCTGGAGTGTACGAGGATCCTTGAACACTGAAGCTTTCTTT
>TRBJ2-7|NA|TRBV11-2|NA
CASSLFWGQSSYEQYF
TGTGCCAGCAGCTTGTTTTGGGGGCAAAGTTCCTACGAGCAGTACTTC
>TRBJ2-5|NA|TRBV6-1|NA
CASSELGELETQYF
TGTGCCAGCAGTGAATTGGGGGAGTTAGAGACCCAGTACTTC
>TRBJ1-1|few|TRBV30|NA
CAWSIGSNTEAFF
TGTGCCTGGAGTATAGGGTCGAACACTGAAGCTTTCTTT
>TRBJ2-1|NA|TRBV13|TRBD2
CASSPQAGLAEGSSYNEQFF
TGTGCCAGCAGCCCCCAAGCGGGACTAGCGGAAGGGAGCTCCTACAATGAGCAGTTCTTC
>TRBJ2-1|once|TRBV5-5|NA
CASSLQGRGVNEQFF
TGTGCCAGCAGCTTACAGGGGAGGGGGGTAAATGAGCAGTTCTTC
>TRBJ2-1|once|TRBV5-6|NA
CASSQINEQFF
TGTGCCAGCAGCCAAATTAATGAGCAGTTCTTC
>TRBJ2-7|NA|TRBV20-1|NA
CSGQATYEQYF
TGCAGTGGACAGGCAACCTACGAGCAGTACTTC
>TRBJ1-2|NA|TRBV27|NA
CASGRDSGFWTF
TGTGCCAGCGGTAGAGACAGTGGGTTTTGGACCTTC
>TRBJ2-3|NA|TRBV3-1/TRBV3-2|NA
CASSDQILVNGADTQYF
TGTGCCAGCAGCGACCAGATACTAGTCAACGGGGCAGATACGCAGTATTTT
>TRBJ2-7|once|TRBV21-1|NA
CASSKDWDRGPYEQYF
TGTGCCAGCAGCAAAGATTGGGACAGGGGCCCCTACGAGCAGTACTTC
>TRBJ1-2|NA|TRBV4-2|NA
CASSQPISTGPYGYTF
TGTGCCAGCAGCCAGCCTATAAGTACAGGACCCTATGGCTACACCTTC
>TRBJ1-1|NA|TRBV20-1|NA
CSARRGAEAFF
TGCAGTGCTAGGAGGGGGGCTGAAGCTTTCTTT
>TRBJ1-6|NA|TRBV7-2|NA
CASSLDRNSPLHF
TGTGCCAGCAGCTTAGATCGCAATTCACCCCTCCACTTT
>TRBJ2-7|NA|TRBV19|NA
CASSIEDEQYF
TGTGCCAGTAGTATAGAGGACGAGCAGTACTTC
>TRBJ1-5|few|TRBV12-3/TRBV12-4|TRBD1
CASRTGEYQPQHF
TGTGCCAGCAGGACAGGGGAATATCAGCCCCAGCATTTT
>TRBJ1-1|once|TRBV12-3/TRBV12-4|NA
CASSHLRNTEAFF
TGTGCCAGCAGTCATCTTCGGAACACTGAAGCTTTCTTT
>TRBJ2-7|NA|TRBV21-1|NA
CAISGGGRNEQYF
TGTGCCATTTCTGGAGGGGGCCGAAACGAGCAGTACTTC
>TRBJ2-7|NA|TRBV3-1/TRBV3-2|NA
CATSTFPSYEQYF
TGTGCCACCTCGACTTTCCCCTCCTACGAGCAGTACTTC